This T cell receptor beta chain is drawn from a study of T-cell reconstitution after alpha-beta-depleted transplantation in children. This clonotype was observed a handful of times. No antigen is known for it. Study findings and constraints: Expanded graft clones numbering several hundred reportedly gave rise to alpha-beta T cells about two months after transplant.

Using unique molecular identifiers, the investigators prepared the TCRbeta library. TCRdb analysed the PCR reads with MiXCR anew, one entry per CDR3 protein. Seen here are about a million distinct CDR3 sequences, about 30% observed once, and the top ten hold over 25%. The CDR3 spans 14 residues. Per germline, CDR1 SNHLY and CDR2 FYNNEI. Losses at the gene ends were 6 bases for V and 10 bases for J; bases not matched to a gene: 11. This sample comprised PBMCs, mostly from graft donor cells, obtained 360 days after TCRalphabeta/CD19-depleted stem cell transplant. The chain recombines TRBV2 with TRBJ2-1; TRBD2 agrees at 8 bases. The clonotype comes from a boy less than two years old who had a stem cell transplant for SCID, so the T cells may come from the graft donor. CDR3 DNA sequence: TGTGCCAGCAGGGACGGGGGGGCTACGAAGGAGCAGTTCTTC. Translating gives CASRDGGATKEQFF.